This is a list of T cell receptor beta chains from one sample in a study of blood T cell repertoires in COVID-19. Sequencing used immunoSEQ multiplex PCR; TCRdb keeps in-frame clones, though not all of them. The sample lists roughly 260,000 clones; about nine tenths were seen once. The sequenced sample consisted of peripheral blood. Receptors originate from a man aged 35 to 55 who had recovered from COVID-19. Both conserved end residues are part of each CDR3. Fields, in order: CDR3 length, V gene, clone size, D gene, J gene, CDR3 DNA, CDR3 protein. A D gene is named only where the DNA matches it firmly. Size tells how often a clone was seen (once, few, many) or the class of an expanded clone, and some rows leave it out.

18	TRBV4-3	.	.	TRBJ1-6	TGCGCCAGCAGCCAAGATCAGATCCCCGGCGGGGATAATTCACCCCTCCACTTT	CASSQDQIPGGDNSPLHF
12	TRBV7-9	.	.	TRBJ1-5	TGTGCCAGCAGCTTACATGCGCAGCCCCAGCATTTT	CASSLHAQPQHF
14	TRBV3-1/TRBV3-2	.	.	TRBJ1-3	TGTGCCAGCAGCATCGGGGGGGCTGGAAACACCATATATTTT	CASSIGGAGNTIYF
15	TRBV15	.	TRBD2	TRBJ2-7	TGTGCCACCAGCAGAGCTCGGGCGGGAGCCTACGAGCAGTACTTC	CATSRARAGAYEQYF
15	TRBV29-1	.	TRBD2	TRBJ2-3	TGCAGCGTCACCGGGGGGGCCTTCCGAGGGGATACGCAGTATTTT	CSVTGGAFRGDTQYF
15	TRBV11-3	once	.	TRBJ2-6	TGTGCCAGCAGCTTAGGAGGTTCTGGGGCCAACGTCCTGACTTTC	CASSLGGSGANVLTF
15	TRBV6-2/TRBV6-3	.	TRBD2	TRBJ2-1	TGTGCCAGCAGTTATTCTAGCGGGGGCACTCACTGGCAGTTCTTC	CASSYSSGGTHWQFF
16	TRBV4-1	.	TRBD2	TRBJ2-7	TGCGCCAGCAGCCAAGATAGGCCTAGCGGGGGGTACGAGCAGTACTTC	CASSQDRPSGGYEQYF
14	TRBV7-2	.	.	TRBJ2-3	TGTGCCAGCAGGGACGGGACAACCCCCTGGGGGCAGTATTTT	CASRDGTTPWGQYF
14	TRBV29-1	.	TRBD1	TRBJ2-7	TGCAGCGTAGCCTCCGGGACAGGGTACGGCGAGCAGTACTTC	CSVASGTGYGEQYF
14	TRBV2	.	TRBD1	TRBJ1-1	TGTGCCAGCAGTGAGGATCAGGGGGGCACTGAAGCTTTCTTT	CASSEDQGGTEAFF
17	TRBV19	.	TRBD2	TRBJ2-5	TGTGCCAGTAGTATTGGGACTAGCGGGGTTAGAAGGGAGACCCAGTACTTC	CASSIGTSGVRRETQYF
13	TRBV28	.	TRBD2	TRBJ2-1	TGTGCCAGCAGTTGGACTAGCGGGGGCCTGCAGTTCTTC	CASSWTSGGLQFF
13	TRBV30	.	.	TRBJ2-3	TGTGCCTGGAGTGCCAGGGTTACAGATACGCAGTATTTT	CAWSARVTDTQYF
13	TRBV15	.	.	TRBJ2-3	TGTGCCACCAGATCAGGGGGCACAGATACGCAGTATTTT	CATRSGGTDTQYF
17	TRBV6-2/TRBV6-3	.	TRBD2	TRBJ2-3	TGTGCCAGCAGTTACTCTTTGCGGGGGGGCGGCACAGATACGCAGTATTTT	CASSYSLRGGGTDTQYF
13	TRBV5-4	.	.	TRBJ2-1	TGTGCCAGCAGCAATAAGGTCGGGATTGAGCAGTTCTTC	CASSNKVGIEQFF
15	TRBV10-3	.	TRBD2	TRBJ2-3	TGTGCCGCTGGGACTAGCGGGGGGGCAACAGATACGCAGTATTTT	CAAGTSGGATDTQYF
15	TRBV7-9	.	TRBD1	TRBJ2-7	TGTGCCAGCAGCTTAGGGGGACAGGGGGTCAACGAGCAGTACTTC	CASSLGGQGVNEQYF
14	TRBV19	.	TRBD1	TRBJ1-2	TGTGCCAGTAGTATAGCGGGACAGGGAAACGGCTACACCTTC	CASSIAGQGNGYTF